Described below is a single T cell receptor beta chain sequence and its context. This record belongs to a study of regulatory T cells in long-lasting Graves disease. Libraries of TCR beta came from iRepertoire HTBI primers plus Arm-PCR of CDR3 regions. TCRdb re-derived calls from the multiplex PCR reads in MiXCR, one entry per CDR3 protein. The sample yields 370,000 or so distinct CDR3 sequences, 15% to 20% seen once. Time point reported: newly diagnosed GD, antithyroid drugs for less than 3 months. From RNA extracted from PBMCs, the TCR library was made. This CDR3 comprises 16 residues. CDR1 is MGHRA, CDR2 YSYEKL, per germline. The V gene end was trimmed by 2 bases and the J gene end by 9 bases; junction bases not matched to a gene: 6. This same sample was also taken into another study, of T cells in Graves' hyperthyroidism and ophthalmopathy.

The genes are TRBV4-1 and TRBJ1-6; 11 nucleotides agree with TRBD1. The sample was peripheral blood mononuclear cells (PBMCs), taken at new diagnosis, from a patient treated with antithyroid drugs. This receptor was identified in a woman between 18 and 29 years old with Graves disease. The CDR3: CASSQRDRGYGSPLHF. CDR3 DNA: TGCGCCAGCAGCCAAAGGGACAGGGGGTATGGTTCACCCCTCCACTTT.